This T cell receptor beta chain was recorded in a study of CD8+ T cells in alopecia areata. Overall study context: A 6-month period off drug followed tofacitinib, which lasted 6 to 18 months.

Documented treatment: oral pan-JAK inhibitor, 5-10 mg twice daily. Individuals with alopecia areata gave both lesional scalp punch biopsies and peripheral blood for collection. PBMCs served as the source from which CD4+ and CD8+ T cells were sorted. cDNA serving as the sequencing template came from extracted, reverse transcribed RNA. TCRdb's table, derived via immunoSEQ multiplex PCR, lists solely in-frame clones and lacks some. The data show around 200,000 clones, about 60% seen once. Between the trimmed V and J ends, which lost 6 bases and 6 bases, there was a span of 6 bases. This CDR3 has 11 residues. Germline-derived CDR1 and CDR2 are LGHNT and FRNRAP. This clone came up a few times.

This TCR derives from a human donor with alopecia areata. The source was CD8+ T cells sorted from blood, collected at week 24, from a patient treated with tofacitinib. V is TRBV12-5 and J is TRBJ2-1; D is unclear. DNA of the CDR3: TGTGCTAGTGGGGAGAGCAATGAGCAGTTCTTC. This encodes CASGESNEQFF. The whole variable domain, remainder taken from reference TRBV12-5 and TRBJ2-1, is DARVTQTPRHKVTEMGQEVTMRCQPILGHNTVFWYRQTMMQGLELLAYFRNRAPLDDSGMPKDRFSAEMPDATLATLKIQPSEPRDSAVYFCASGESNEQFFGPGTRLTVL.